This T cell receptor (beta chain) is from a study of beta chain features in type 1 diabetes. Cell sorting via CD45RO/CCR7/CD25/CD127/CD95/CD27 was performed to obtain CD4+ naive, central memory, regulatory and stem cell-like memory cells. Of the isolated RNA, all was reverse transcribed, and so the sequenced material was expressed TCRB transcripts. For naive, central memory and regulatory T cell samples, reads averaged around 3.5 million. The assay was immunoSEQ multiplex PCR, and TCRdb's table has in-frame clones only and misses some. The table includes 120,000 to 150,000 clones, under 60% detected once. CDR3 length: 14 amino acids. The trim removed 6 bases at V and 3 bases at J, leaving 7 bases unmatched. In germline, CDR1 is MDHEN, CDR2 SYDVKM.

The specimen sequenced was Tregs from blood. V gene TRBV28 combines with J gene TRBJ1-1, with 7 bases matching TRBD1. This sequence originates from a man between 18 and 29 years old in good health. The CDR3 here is CASRGQRWDTEAFF. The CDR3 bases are TGTGCCAGCAGGGGACAGAGGTGGGACACTGAAGCTTTCTTT.